This record looks at one TCR beta chain sequence and its context. The antigen is not known. The sample originates from a study of identical twins. TCRdb ran MiXCR on the 5' RACE reads and lists one entry per CDR3 protein. The data show a few hundred thousand distinct CDR3 sequences, about 15% seen once. Germline V gives CDR1 SNHLY, CDR2 FYNNEI. CDR3 length: 15 amino acids. V was clipped by 8 bases and J by 6 bases, with 20 bases between them. Overall study results and limits: Cord blood's abundant beta clonotypes had fewer insertions, unlike memory repertoires.

These data are also associated with another study on yellow fever vaccine responses in identical twins.

The V call is TRBV2, the J call TRBJ1-5, with a possible D match to TRBD1 (6 bases). Material: CD4+ T cells sorted from blood. This TCR was sampled from a young woman in good health. The CDR3 loop is CASWTPGGTSQPQHF. The CDR3 DNA reads TGTGCCAGCTGGACCCCCGGGGGCACGAGTCAGCCCCAGCATTTT.